This T cell receptor (beta chain) was documented in a study of response to subunit inactivated influenza vaccine. V lost 6 bases, J lost 0 bases, and 14 bases lay in between. Germline CDR1 reads SQVTM; CDR2 reads ANQGSEA. The CDR3 loop spans 14 amino acids. As to this clonotype: Its antigen is unknown.

TCRdb ran MiXCR on the RT-PCR reads and lists one entry per CDR3 protein. The data contain roughly 500,000 distinct CDR3 sequences, 15% to 20% of them singletons. General study points: That few new T cells are recruited by each seasonal influenza vaccination was the authors' suggestion.

V is TRBV29-1 and J is TRBJ2-5; possible D gene TRBD2, 6 bases. This TCR was sampled from a man aged 50-75 years who received an inactivated influenza vaccine. The sample here was CD4+ T cells sorted from PBMCs, taken 23 months after vaccination. The CDR3 sequence: CSVPPAGYQETQYF. CDR3 coding DNA: TGCAGCGTCCCTCCCGCGGGGTACCAAGAGACCCAGTACTTC. The complete variable domain, with remaining parts taken from reference TRBV29-1 and TRBJ2-5, reads SAVISQKPSRDICQRGTSLTIQCQVDSQVTMMFWYRQQPGQSLTLIATANQGSEATYESGFVIDKFPISRPNLTFSTLTVSNMSPEDSSIYLCSVPPAGYQETQYFGPGTRLLVL.